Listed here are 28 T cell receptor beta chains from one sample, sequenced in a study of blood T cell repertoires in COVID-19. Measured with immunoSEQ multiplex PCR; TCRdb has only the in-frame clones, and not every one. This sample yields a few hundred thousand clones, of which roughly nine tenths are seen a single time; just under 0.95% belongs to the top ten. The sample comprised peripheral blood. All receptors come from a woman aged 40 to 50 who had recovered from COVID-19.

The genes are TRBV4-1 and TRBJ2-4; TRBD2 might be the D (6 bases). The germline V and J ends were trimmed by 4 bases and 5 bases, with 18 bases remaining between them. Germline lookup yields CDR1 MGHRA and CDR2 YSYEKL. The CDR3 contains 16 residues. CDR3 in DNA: TGCGCCAGCAGCCCGTCACTAGCTCCTTTGGAAAACATTCAGTACTTC. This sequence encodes CASSPSLAPLENIQYF.

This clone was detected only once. The CDR3 reads CARFGTSGKLTGELFF. In nucleotides, the CDR3 is TGCGCCAGGTTTGGGACTAGCGGGAAGTTAACCGGGGAGCTGTTTTTT. This chain uses TRBV4-1 with TRBJ2-2; TRBD2 agrees at 13 bases. The V gene end was trimmed by 9 bases and the J gene end by 5 bases; junction bases not matched to a gene: 9. The CDR3 sequence is 16 residues long. Germline CDR1 is MGHRA and CDR2 is YSYEKL.

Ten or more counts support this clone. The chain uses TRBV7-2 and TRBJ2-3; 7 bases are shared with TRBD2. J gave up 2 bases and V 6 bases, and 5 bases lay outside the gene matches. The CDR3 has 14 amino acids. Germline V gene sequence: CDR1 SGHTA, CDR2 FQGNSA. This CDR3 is CASRGLGVTDTQYF. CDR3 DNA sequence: TGTGCCAGCAGAGGACTAGGTGTCACAGATACGCAGTATTTT.

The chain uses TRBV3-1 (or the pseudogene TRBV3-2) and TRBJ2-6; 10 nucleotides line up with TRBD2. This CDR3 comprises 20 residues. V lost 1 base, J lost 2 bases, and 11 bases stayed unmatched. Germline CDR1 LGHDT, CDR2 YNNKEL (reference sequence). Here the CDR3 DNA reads TGTGCCAGCAGCCAAGTCCTAAGCGGGAGGGCCCAACCTGGGGCCAACGTCCTGACTTTC. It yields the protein CASSQVLSGRAQPGANVLTF.

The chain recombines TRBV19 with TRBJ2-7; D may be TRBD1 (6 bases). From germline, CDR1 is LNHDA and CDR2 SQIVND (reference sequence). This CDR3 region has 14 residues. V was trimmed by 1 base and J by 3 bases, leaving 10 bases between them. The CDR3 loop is CASSIGGRYYEQYF. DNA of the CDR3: TGTGCCAGTAGTATAGGGGGGCGGTACTACGAGCAGTACTTC.

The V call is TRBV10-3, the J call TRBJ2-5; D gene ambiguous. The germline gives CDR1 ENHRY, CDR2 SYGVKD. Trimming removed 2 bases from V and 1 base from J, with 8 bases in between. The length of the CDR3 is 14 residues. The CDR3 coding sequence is TGTGCCATCAGTGAGACCCTAGTCCAAGAGACCCAGTACTTC. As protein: CAISETLVQETQYF.

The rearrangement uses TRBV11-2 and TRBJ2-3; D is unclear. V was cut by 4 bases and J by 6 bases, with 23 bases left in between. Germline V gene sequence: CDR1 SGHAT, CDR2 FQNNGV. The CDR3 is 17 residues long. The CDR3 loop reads CASSYGGPTGQPDTQYF. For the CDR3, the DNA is TGTGCCAGCAGCTATGGTGGCCCTACGGGTCAACCCGATACGCAGTATTTT.

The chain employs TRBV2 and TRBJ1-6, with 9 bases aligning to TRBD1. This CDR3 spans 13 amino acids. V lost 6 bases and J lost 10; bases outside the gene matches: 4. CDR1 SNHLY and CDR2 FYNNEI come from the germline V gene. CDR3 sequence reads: CASRGDRDSPLHF. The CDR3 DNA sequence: TGTGCCAGCAGGGGGGACAGGGACTCACCCCTCCACTTT. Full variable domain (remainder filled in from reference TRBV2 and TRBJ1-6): EPEVTQTPSHQVTQMGQEVILRCVPISNHLYFYWYRQILGQKVEFLVSFYNNEISEKSEIFDDQFSVERPDGSNFTLKIRSTKLEDSAMYFCASRGDRDSPLHFGNGTRLTVT.

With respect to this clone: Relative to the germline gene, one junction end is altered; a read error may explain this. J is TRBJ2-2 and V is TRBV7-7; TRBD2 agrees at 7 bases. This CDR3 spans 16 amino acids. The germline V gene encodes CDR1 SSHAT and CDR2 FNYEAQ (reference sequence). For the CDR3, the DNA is TGTGCTAGCAGCTTATCCGGGGGGACCAACACCGGGGAGCTGTTTTTT. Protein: CASSLSGGTNTGELFF.

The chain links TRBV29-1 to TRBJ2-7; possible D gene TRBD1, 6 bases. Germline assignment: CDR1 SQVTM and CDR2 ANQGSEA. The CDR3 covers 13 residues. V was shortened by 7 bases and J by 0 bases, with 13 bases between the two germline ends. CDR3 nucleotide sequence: TGCAGCGCACAGGGTAGTTTCTCCTACGAGCAGTACTTC. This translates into CSAQGSFSYEQYF.

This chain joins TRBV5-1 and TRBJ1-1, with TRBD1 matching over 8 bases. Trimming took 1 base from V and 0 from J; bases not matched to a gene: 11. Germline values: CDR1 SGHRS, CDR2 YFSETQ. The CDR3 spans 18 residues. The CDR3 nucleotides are TGCGCCAGCAGCTTGACGTCCGGCTCAGGGGGCATGAACACTGAAGCTTTCTTT. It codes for CASSLTSGSGGMNTEAFF.

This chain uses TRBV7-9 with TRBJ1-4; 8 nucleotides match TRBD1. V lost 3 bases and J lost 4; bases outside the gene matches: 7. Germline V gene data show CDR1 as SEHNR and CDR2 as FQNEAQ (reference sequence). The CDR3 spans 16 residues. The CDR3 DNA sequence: TGTGCCAGCAGCTTTTTCACAGGGGGGATTAATGAAAAACTGTTTTTT. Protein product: CASSFFTGGINEKLFF.

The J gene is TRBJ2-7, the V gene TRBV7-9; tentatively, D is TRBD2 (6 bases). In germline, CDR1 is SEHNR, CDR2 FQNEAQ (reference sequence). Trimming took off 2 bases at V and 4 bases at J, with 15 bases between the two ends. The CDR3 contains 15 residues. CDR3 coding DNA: TGTGCCAGCAGCTTAAAAGGAGGGAACCCTTACGAGCAGTACTTC. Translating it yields CASSLKGGNPYEQYF. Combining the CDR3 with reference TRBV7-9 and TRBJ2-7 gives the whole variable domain DTGVSQNPRHKITKRGQNVTFRCDPISEHNRLYWYRQTLGQGPEFLTYFQNEAQLEKSRLLSDRFSAERPKGSFSTLEIQRTEQGDSAMYLCASSLKGGNPYEQYFGPGTRLTVT.

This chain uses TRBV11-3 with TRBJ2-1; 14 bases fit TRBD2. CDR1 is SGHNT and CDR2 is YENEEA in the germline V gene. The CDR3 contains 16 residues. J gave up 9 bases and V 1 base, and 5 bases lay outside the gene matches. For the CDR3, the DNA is TGTGCCAGCAGCTTAGTTGGGGGACTAGCGGGAGCTGAGCAGTTCTTC. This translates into CASSLVGGLAGAEQFF.

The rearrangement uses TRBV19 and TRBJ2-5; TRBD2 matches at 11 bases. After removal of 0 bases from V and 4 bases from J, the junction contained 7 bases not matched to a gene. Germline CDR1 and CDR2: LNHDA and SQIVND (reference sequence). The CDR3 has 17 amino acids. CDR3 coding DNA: TGTGCCAGTAGTATAGATGGGCTAGCGGGGGGTGGAGAGACCCAGTACTTC. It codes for CASSIDGLAGGGETQYF.

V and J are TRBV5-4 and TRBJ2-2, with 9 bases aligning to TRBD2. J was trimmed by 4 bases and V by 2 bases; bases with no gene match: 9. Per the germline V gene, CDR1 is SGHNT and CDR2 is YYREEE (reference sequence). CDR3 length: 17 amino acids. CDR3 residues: CASSFGGGRVSTGELFF. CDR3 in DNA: TGTGCCAGCAGCTTTGGGGGCGGGAGGGTAAGCACCGGGGAGCTGTTTTTT.

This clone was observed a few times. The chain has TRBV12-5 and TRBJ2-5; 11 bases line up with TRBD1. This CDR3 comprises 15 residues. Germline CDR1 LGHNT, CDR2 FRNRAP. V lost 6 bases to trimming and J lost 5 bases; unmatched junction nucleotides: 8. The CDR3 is CASGDGTGGRETQYF. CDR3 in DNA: TGTGCTAGTGGGGACGGGACAGGGGGTAGGGAGACCCAGTACTTC.

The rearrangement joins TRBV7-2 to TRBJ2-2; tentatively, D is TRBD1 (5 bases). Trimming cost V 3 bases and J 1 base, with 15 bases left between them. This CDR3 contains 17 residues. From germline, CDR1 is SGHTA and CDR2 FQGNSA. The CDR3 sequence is CASSFYQGLKNTGELFF. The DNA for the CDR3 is TGTGCCAGCAGCTTTTACCAGGGCCTCAAGAACACCGGGGAGCTGTTTTTT.

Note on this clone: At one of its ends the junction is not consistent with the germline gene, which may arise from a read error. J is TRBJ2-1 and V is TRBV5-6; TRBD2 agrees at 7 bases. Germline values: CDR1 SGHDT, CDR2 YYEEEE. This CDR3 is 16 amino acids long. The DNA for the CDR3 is TGTGCCGGCAGCTTGGATGGGGAGGGCCGAGGGAATGAGCAGTTCTTC. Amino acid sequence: CAGSLDGEGRGNEQFF.

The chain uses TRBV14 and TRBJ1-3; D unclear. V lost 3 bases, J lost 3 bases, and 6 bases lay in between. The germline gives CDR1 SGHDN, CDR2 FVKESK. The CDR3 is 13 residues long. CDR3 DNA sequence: TGTGCCAGCAGCCAGCCGGTTGGAAACACCATATATTTT. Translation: CASSQPVGNTIYF.

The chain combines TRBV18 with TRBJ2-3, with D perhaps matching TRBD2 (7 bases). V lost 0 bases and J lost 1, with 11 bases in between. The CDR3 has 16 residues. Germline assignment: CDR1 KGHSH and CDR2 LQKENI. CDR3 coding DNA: TGTGCCAGCTCACCACCGTCGGGGGGCCGCACAGATACGCAGTATTTT. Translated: CASSPPSGGRTDTQYF.

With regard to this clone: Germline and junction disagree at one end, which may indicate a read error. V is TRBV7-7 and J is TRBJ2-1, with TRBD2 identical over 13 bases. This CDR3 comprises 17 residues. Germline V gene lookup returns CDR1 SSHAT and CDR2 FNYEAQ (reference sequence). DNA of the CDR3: TGTGCTAGCAGCCCCCGGACTAGCGGGAGAGGGGACAATGAGCAGTTCTTC. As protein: CASSPRTSGRGDNEQFF.

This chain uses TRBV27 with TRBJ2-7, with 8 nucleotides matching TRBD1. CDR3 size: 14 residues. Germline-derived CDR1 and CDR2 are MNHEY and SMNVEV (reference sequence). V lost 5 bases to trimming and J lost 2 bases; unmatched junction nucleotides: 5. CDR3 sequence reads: CASSPQGAAYEQYF. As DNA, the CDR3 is TGTGCCAGCAGTCCCCAGGGGGCGGCCTACGAGCAGTACTTC.

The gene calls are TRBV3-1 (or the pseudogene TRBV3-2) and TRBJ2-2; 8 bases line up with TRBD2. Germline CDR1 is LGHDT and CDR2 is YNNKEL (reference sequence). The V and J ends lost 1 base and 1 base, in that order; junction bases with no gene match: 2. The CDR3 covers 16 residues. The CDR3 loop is CASSQVAGKNTGELFF. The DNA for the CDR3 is TGTGCCAGCAGCCAAGTAGCGGGAAAGAACACCGGGGAGCTGTTTTTT.

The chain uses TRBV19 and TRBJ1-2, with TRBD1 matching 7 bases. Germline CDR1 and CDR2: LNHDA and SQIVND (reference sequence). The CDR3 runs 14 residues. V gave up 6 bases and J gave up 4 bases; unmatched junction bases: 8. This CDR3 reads CASRIAGTVYGYTF. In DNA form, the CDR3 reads TGTGCCAGTAGGATTGCGGGGACAGTCTATGGCTACACCTTC.

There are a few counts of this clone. The CDR3 nucleotides are TGCGCCAGCAGTACAGGGGGTCAAGAGACCCAGTACTTC. Translated, it gives CASSTGGQETQYF. The genes are TRBV5-1 and TRBJ2-5; the match to TRBD1 covers 8 bases. The CDR3 sequence is 13 residues long. CDR1 SGHRS and CDR2 YFSETQ come from the germline V gene. V shed 5 bases, J shed 2 bases, and the junction held 2 bases outside the gene matches. The whole variable domain, remainder taken from reference TRBV5-1 and TRBJ2-5, is KAGVTQTPRYLIKTRGQQVTLSCSPISGHRSVSWYQQTPGQGLQFLFEYFSETQRNKGNFPGRFSGRQFSNSRSEMNVSTLELGDSALYLCASSTGGQETQYFGPGTRLLVL.

As DNA, the CDR3 is TGTGCCAGCAGCTTTGACAGTTCCTACGAGCAGTACTTC. As protein: CASSFDSSYEQYF. The chain links TRBV7-2 to TRBJ2-7; possibly TRBD1 for D (5 bases). The CDR3 extends over 13 amino acids. V was pared by 3 bases and J by 1 base, with 7 bases between. In germline, CDR1 is SGHTA, CDR2 FQGNSA.

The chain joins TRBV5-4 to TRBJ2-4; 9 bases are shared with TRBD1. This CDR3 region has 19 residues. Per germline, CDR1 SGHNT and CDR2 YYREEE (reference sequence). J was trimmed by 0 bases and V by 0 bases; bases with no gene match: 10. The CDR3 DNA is TGTGCCAGCAGCTTGGCACTCACACAGGGGGCTGGAGCCAAAAACATTCAGTACTTC. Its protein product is CASSLALTQGAGAKNIQYF.